A selection of T cell receptor beta chains follows, all from one sample in a study of T cell responses to AZD1222 COVID-19 vaccine. TCRdb's copy holds only in-frame clones and misses some; the assay was immunoSEQ multiplex PCR. The sample contains fewer than 250,000 clones, about 92% of which appear only once. Sample: peripheral blood, taken on day 0 of MenACWY control vaccination. Source of these receptors: an adult in good health. Both conserved end residues are part of each CDR3. A D gene is named only where the DNA matches it firmly. Clone sizes are given selectively: once, few, many, or a class where the clone is expanded.

J,D,V,size,CDR3,DNA
TRBJ1-5,.,TRBV10-1,.,CASSEIRNQPQHF,TGCGCCAGCAGTGAGATACGAAATCAGCCCCAGCATTTT
TRBJ2-7,.,TRBV29-1,.,CSVVRGATYEQYF,TGCAGCGTCGTGAGGGGCGCAACCTACGAGCAGTACTTC
TRBJ2-3,TRBD2,TRBV10-2,.,CASSETSGANTDTQYF,TGCGCCAGCAGTGAGACTAGCGGGGCAAACACAGATACGCAGTATTTT
TRBJ1-2,.,TRBV4-2,.,CASSRSTANYGYTF,TGTGCCAGCAGCCGGAGTACAGCGAACTATGGCTACACCTTC
TRBJ1-1,.,TRBV6-6,.,CASSQAGTNTEAFF,TGTGCCAGCTCCCAAGCGGGAACGAACACTGAAGCTTTCTTT
TRBJ2-3,.,TRBV29-1,once,CSARTDTQYF,TGCAGCGCCCGCACAGATACGCAGTATTTT
TRBJ1-3,.,TRBV4-3,once,CASSLGRDLSGNTIYF,TGCGCCAGCAGCCTAGGCCGGGATCTCTCTGGAAACACCATATATTTT
TRBJ2-1,TRBD2,TRBV7-8,.,CASSETSGGAIEQFF,TGTGCCAGCAGCGAAACTAGCGGGGGGGCCATTGAGCAGTTCTTC
TRBJ1-5,.,TRBV7-8,.,CASSLVANQPQHF,TGTGCCAGCAGCTTAGTAGCTAATCAGCCCCAGCATTTT
TRBJ2-2,.,TRBV9,.,CASSAGPAGELFF,TGTGCCAGCAGCGCAGGACCGGCCGGGGAGCTGTTTTTT
TRBJ1-2,.,TRBV6-5,.,CASRETVVVGYTF,TGTGCCAGCAGGGAGACAGTCGTGGTAGGCTACACCTTC
TRBJ1-1,TRBD1,TRBV7-8,.,CASSSKERQGARDTEAFF,TGTGCCAGCAGCTCGAAGGAAAGACAGGGTGCGAGGGACACTGAAGCTTTCTTT
TRBJ1-6,TRBD1,TRBV19,.,CASSTGDRANSPLHF,TGTGCCAGTAGTACAGGGGACAGGGCGAATTCACCCCTCCACTTT
TRBJ1-6,.,TRBV28,.,CASSLGHHVGSPLHF,TGTGCCAGCAGTTTAGGGCATCACGTAGGATCACCCCTCCACTTT
TRBJ1-2,.,TRBV19,.,CASSIQGTYGYTF,TGTGCCAGTAGTATCCAGGGGACCTATGGCTACACCTTC
TRBJ1-5,.,TRBV15,.,CATSREGGGQPQHF,TGTGCCACCAGCAGAGAGGGAGGGGGTCAGCCCCAGCATTTT
TRBJ2-7,TRBD1,TRBV6-5,.,CASRTGLDYEQYF,TGTGCCAGCAGGACAGGGTTGGACTACGAGCAGTACTTC
TRBJ1-5,.,TRBV6-5,.,CASGTGGAGNQPQHF,TGTGCCAGCGGCACCGGGGGGGCAGGCAATCAGCCCCAGCATTTT
TRBJ1-6,.,TRBV30,.,CAWRSSQGYSPLHF,TGTGCCTGGAGATCGAGTCAGGGTTATTCACCCCTCCACTTT
TRBJ1-6,.,TRBV7-8,.,CASSRGGGRQNSPLHF,TGTGCCAGCAGCCGAGGGGGGGGACGTCAGAATTCACCCCTCCACTTT
TRBJ1-1,.,TRBV30,.,CAWSRLAAQNTEAFF,TGTGCCTGGAGTAGGCTCGCAGCCCAGAACACTGAAGCTTTCTTT
TRBJ1-3,.,TRBV5-6,.,CASSRRTVGNTIYF,TGTGCCAGCAGCCGTCGGACAGTCGGAAACACCATATATTTT
TRBJ1-2,.,TRBV29-1,.,CSVEGFRNYGYTF,TGCAGCGTTGAGGGGTTTAGGAACTATGGCTACACCTTC
TRBJ1-5,TRBD1,TRBV6-2/TRBV6-3,.,CASSYRPGTGRLYSNQPQHF,TGTGCCAGCAGTTACCGACCCGGGACAGGACGATTGTATAGCAATCAGCCCCAGCATTTT
TRBJ1-5,TRBD1,TRBV19,.,CASNPGQVNNQPQHF,TGTGCCAGTAACCCGGGACAGGTGAACAATCAGCCCCAGCATTTT
TRBJ1-3,.,TRBV18,once,CASSPPMGGNTIYF,TGTGCCAGCTCACCACCAATGGGAGGAAACACCATATATTTT
TRBJ1-2,TRBD1,TRBV7-2,.,CASSRDRGRYGYTF,TGTGCCAGCAGCCGGGACAGGGGGCGATATGGCTACACCTTC
TRBJ1-5,.,TRBV5-6,.,CASSLGWRANQPQHF,TGTGCCAGCAGCTTGGGGTGGAGGGCCAATCAGCCCCAGCATTTT
TRBJ2-1,.,TRBV5-1,once,CASSFSGSSSYNEQFF,TGCGCCAGCAGCTTTTCCGGAAGTAGCTCCTACAATGAGCAGTTCTTC
TRBJ1-1,TRBD1,TRBV18,.,CASSPLETGKTEAFF,TGTGCCAGCTCACCACTCGAGACAGGGAAGACTGAAGCTTTCTTT
TRBJ2-6,.,TRBV6-6,.,CASSRTGRRNPSGANVLTF,TGTGCCAGCAGTCGAACAGGACGGAGGAATCCCTCTGGGGCCAACGTCCTGACTTTC
TRBJ2-1,.,TRBV3-1/TRBV3-2,.,CASSQQGGGYNEQFF,TGTGCCAGCAGCCAGCAGGGAGGGGGCTACAATGAGCAGTTCTTC
TRBJ1-2,.,TRBV20-1,.,CSARAAYGYTF,TGCAGTGCTAGGGCCGCCTATGGCTACACCTTC
TRBJ1-4,.,TRBV5-1,.,CASSRQASTNEKLFF,TGCGCCAGCAGCCGACAGGCGTCAACTAATGAAAAACTGTTTTTT
TRBJ2-4,.,TRBV5-1,.,CASKDGGNIQYF,TGCGCCAGCAAGGACGGGGGAAACATTCAGTACTTC
TRBJ2-2,TRBD2,TRBV19,.,CASSKRGRDTGELFF,TGTGCCAGTAGTAAGCGGGGACGTGACACCGGGGAGCTGTTTTTT
TRBJ2-7,.,TRBV19,.,CASSIGYEQYF,TGTGCCAGTAGTATAGGATACGAGCAGTACTTC
TRBJ1-2,.,TRBV30,.,CAWSVPGTGYTF,TGTGCCTGGAGTGTACCAGGGACAGGCTACACCTTC